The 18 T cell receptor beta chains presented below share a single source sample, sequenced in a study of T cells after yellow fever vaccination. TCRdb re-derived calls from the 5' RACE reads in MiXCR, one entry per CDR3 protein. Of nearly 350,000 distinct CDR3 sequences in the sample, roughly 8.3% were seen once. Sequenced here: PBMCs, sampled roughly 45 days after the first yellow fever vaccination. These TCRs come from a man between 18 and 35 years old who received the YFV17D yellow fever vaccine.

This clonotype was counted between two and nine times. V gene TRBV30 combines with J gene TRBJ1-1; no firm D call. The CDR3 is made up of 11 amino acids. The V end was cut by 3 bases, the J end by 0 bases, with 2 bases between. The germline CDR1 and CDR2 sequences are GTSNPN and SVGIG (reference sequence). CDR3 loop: CAWRVNTEAFF. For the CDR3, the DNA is TGTGCCTGGAGGGTGAACACTGAAGCTTTCTTT.

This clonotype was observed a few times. The CDR3 coding sequence is TGCAGTGCTAGGGACGTCGGACGAAACACTGAAGCTTTCTTT. It encodes CSARDVGRNTEAFF. The chain has TRBV20-1 and TRBJ1-1; no clear D gene. The ends were cut back, 3 bases at V and 2 bases at J, with 13 bases in the middle. The CDR3 loop spans 14 amino acids. Germline V gene data show CDR1 as DFQATT and CDR2 as SNEGSKA (reference sequence).

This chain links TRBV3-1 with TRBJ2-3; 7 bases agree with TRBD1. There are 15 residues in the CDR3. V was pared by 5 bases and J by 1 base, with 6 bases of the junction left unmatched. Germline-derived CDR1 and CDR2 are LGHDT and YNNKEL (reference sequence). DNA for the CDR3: TGTGCCAGCAGCTCCGGACAGGCCGGCACAGATACGCAGTATTTT. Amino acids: CASSSGQAGTDTQYF.

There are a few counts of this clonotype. CDR3 nucleotide sequence: TGTGCCAGCAGTGAGTTTACAGGGATCCAGTACTTC. Encoded protein: CASSEFTGIQYF. V gene TRBV25-1 combines with J gene TRBJ2-5; a weak D match, TRBD1 (6 bases). Trimming took 3 bases from V and 10 from J, leaving 12 bases between them. The CDR3 length is 12 residues. The germline V gene has CDR1 MGHDK and CDR2 SYGVNS.

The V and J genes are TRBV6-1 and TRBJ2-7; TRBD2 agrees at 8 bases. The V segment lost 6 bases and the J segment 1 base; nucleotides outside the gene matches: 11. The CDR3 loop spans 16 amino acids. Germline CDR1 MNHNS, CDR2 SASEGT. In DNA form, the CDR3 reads TGTGCCAGCAGCCCCAGCGCGGGGGGCTCTTCCTACGAGCAGTACTTC. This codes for CASSPSAGGSSYEQYF.

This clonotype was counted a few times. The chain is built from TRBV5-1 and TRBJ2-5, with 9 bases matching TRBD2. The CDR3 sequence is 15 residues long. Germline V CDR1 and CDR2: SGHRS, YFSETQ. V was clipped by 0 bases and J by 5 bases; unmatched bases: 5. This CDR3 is CASSLGLAGSETQYF. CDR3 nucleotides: TGCGCCAGCAGCTTGGGTCTAGCGGGGTCGGAGACCCAGTACTTC.

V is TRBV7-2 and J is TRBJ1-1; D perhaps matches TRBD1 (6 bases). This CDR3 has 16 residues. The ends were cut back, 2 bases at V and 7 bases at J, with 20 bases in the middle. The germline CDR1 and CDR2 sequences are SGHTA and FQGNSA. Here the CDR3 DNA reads TGTGCCAGCAGCTTACAGGGTTCGGGGGCTGGTAGTGAAGCTTTCTTT. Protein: CASSLQGSGAGSEAFF.

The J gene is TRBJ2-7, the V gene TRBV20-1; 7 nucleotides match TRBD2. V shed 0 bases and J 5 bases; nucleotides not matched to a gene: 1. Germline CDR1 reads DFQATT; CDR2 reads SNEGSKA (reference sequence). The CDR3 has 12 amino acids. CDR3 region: CSARDGGDEQYF. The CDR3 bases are TGCAGTGCTAGAGATGGGGGGGACGAGCAGTACTTC.

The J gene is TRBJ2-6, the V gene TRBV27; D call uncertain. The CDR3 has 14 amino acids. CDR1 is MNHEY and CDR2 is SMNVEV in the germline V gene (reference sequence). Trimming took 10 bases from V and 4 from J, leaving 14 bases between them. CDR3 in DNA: TGTGCCATCTCAGCTAACGCAGGGGCCAACGTCCTGACTTTC. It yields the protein CAISANAGANVLTF.

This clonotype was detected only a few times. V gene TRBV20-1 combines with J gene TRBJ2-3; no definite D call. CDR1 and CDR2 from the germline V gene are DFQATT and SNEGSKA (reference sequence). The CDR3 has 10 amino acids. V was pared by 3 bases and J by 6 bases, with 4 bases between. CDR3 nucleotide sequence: TGCAGTGCTAGTGGTGATACGCAGTATTTT. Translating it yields CSASGDTQYF.

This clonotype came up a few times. CDR3 region: CASSLFAGLDTQYF. CDR3 nucleotides: TGTGCCAGCAGTTTATTTGCAGGTTTAGATACGCAGTATTTT. The chain couples TRBV28 to TRBJ2-3; D gene unclear. The CDR3 runs 14 residues. Germline loops: CDR1 MDHEN, CDR2 SYDVKM. Trimming took off 1 base at V and 5 bases at J, with 10 bases between the two ends.

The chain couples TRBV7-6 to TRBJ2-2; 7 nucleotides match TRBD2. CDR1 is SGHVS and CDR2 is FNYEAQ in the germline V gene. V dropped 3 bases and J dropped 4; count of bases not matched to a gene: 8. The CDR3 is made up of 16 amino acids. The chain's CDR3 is CASSLGGIVVTGELFF. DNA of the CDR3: TGTGCCAGCAGCTTGGGAGGGATAGTAGTCACCGGGGAGCTGTTTTTT.

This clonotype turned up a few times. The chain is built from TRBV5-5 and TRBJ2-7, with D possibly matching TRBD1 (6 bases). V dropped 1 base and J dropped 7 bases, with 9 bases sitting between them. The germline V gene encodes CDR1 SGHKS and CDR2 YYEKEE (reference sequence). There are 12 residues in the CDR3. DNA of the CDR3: TGTGCCAGCAGCTTGACAGGGTGGGAGCAGTACGTC. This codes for CASSLTGWEQYV.

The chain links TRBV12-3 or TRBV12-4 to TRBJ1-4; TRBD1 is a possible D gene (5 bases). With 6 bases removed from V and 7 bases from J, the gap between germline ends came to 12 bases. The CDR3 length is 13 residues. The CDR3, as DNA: TGTGCCAGCAGCGGGACTCGGCTTGAAAAACTGTTTTTT. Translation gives CASSGTRLEKLFF.

Written as DNA, the CDR3 is TGTGCCAGCAGCCAGCGGGGGGGCTGGACAGATACGCAGTATTTT. Translation: CASSQRGGWTDTQYF. V usage is TRBV5-4 and J usage is TRBJ2-3; 10 bases align to TRBD2. The CDR3 is 15 amino acids. Losses at the gene ends were 4 bases for V and 3 bases for J; bases not matched to a gene: 5. The germline CDR1 and CDR2 sequences are SGHNT and YYREEE (reference sequence).

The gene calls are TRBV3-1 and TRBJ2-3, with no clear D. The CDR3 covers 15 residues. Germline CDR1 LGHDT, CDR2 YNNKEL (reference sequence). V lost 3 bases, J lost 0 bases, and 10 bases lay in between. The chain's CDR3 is CASSQQSASTDTQYF. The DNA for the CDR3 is TGTGCCAGCAGCCAGCAGTCGGCTAGCACAGATACGCAGTATTTT.

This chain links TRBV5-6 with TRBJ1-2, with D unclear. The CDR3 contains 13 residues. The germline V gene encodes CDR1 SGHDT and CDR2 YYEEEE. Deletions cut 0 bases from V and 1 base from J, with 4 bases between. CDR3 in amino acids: CASSLALNYGYTF. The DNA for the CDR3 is TGTGCCAGCAGCTTGGCCCTTAACTATGGCTACACCTTC.

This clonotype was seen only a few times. The CDR3 coding sequence is TGTGCCAGCCAGGGGCTCCAGGTGTCGATGCAGTTCTTC. It specifies CASQGLQVSMQFF. This chain uses TRBV12-3 or TRBV12-4 with TRBJ2-1; weak D call: TRBD1 (6 bases). The CDR3 covers 13 residues. The V and J ends lost 8 bases and 12 bases respectively, with 20 bases between them.